Each of the 32 T cell receptor beta chains below was sequenced from the same sample in a study of T cells in Graves' hyperthyroidism and ophthalmopathy. Amplification targeted TCR beta CDR3 regions from RNA transcripts. Carried out on the TCR CDR3, a first-round RT-PCR used the HTBI primer set. TCRdb reanalysed the multiplex PCR reads using MiXCR and keeps one entry per CDR3 protein. The sample records about 580,000 distinct CDR3 sequences, more than 45% being singletons. Sequencing used peripheral blood or thyroid tissue (not recorded which). The receptors originated from a young woman with Graves' hyperthyroidism.

The chain recombines TRBV7-8 with TRBJ1-5; D ambiguous. V lost 2 bases to trimming and J lost 6 bases, with 23 bases between them. The CDR3 totals 18 residues. Looked up from germline, CDR1 is SGHVS and CDR2 is FQNEAQ. CDR3 amino acids: CASSLMLASGRVTQPQHF. CDR3 in DNA: TGTGCCAGCAGCTTAATGCTGGCTAGCGGGAGGGTCACTCAGCCCCAGCATTTT. The full variable domain, its missing parts supplied by reference TRBV7-8 and TRBJ1-5, is GAGVSQSPRYKVAKRGQDVALRCDPISGHVSLFWYQQALGQGPEFLTYFQNEAQLDKSGLPSDRFFAERPEGSVSTLKIQRTQQEDSAVYLCASSLMLASGRVTQPQHFGDGTRLSIL.

The chain has TRBV5-1 and TRBJ2-3; 7 nucleotides agree with TRBD1. Germline V gene data show CDR1 as SGHRS and CDR2 as YFSETQ. J gave up 5 bases and V 5 bases, and 5 bases lay outside the gene matches. The CDR3 covers 13 residues. CDR3 DNA: TGCGCCAGCAGACAGGGGTTGCAAGATACGCAGTATTTT. It specifies CASRQGLQDTQYF.

For this clonotype: This may stem from a read error, because a much larger clone lies one nucleotide away. This chain links TRBV25-1 with TRBJ2-3; D may be TRBD2 (6 bases). Per germline, CDR1 MGHDK and CDR2 SYGVNS. The CDR3 is made up of 13 amino acids. The CDR3 nucleotides read TGTGCCAGGAGGAGGGGTGACGCAGATACGCGGTATTTT. Amino acid sequence: CARRRGDADTRYF.

This clonotype showed up just a few times. The chain links TRBV30 to TRBJ2-7, with 7 bases lining up with TRBD1. V dropped 4 bases and J dropped 1; count of bases not matched to a gene: 4. CDR3 size: 13 residues. Germline values: CDR1 GTSNPN, CDR2 SVGIG (reference sequence). CDR3 DNA: TGTGCCTGGATAGACAGGGAGTCCTACGAGCAGTACTTC. Protein product: CAWIDRESYEQYF. Filled out from reference TRBV30 and TRBJ2-7, the complete variable domain reads SQTIHQWPATLVQPVGSPLSLECTVEGTSNPNLYWYRQAAGRGLQLLFYSVGIGQISSEVPQNLSASRPQDRQFILSSKKLLLSDSGFYLCAWIDRESYEQYFGPGTRLTVT.

This sequence joins TRBV5-5 and TRBJ1-1; D unclear. Looked up from germline, CDR1 is SGHKS and CDR2 is YYEKEE (reference sequence). The CDR3 contains 16 residues. V shed 0 bases and J shed 1 base, with 13 bases lying between them. CDR3 DNA sequence: TGTGCCAGCAGCTTGGAGGGCCCAGGCCAGAACACTGAAGCTTTCTTT. Protein: CASSLEGPGQNTEAFF. Full variable domain (remainder filled in from reference TRBV5-5 and TRBJ1-1): DAGVTQSPTHLIKTRGQQVTLRCSPISGHKSVSWYQQVLGQGPQFIFQYYEKEERGRGNFPDRFSARQFPNYSSELNVNALLLGDSALYLCASSLEGPGQNTEAFFGQGTRLTVV.

The chain recombines TRBV20-1 with TRBJ2-7; the match to TRBD2 covers 11 bases. There are 18 residues in the CDR3. Germline CDR1 DFQATT, CDR2 SNEGSKA (reference sequence). The V gene end was trimmed by 6 bases and the J gene end by 0 bases; junction bases not matched to a gene: 16. The CDR3 sequence is CSADRGLAGGTNSYEQYF. The DNA of the CDR3 is TGCAGTGCCGACAGGGGCCTAGCGGGAGGCACTAACTCCTACGAGCAGTACTTC.

This chain uses TRBV5-1 with TRBJ1-6, with 8 bases fitting TRBD1. J gave up 9 bases and V 4 bases, and 6 bases lay outside the gene matches. The germline CDR1 and CDR2 sequences are SGHRS and YFSETQ. The CDR3 sequence is 14 residues long. The CDR3 region is CASSAGTGSSPLHF. The CDR3 DNA reads TGCGCCAGCAGCGCAGGGACAGGTTCTTCACCCCTCCACTTT.

The chain carries TRBV7-2 and TRBJ1-3; D possibly corresponds to TRBD1 (5 bases). Germline CDR1 and CDR2: SGHTA and FQGNSA. This CDR3 is built from 15 residues. V was cut by 1 base and J by 0 bases, with 7 bases left in between. The CDR3 nucleotides read TGTGCCAGCAGCTTAGTCCAGGGCTCTGGAAACACCATATATTTT. Its translation is CASSLVQGSGNTIYF. Full variable domain (rest looked up from reference TRBV7-2 and TRBJ1-3): GAGVSQSPSNKVTEKGKDVELRCDPISGHTALYWYRQSLGQGLEFLIYFQGNSAPDKSGLPSDRFSAERTGGSVSTLTIQRTQQEDSAVYLCASSLVQGSGNTIYFGEGSWLTVV.

There are many counts of this clonotype. V is TRBV19 and J is TRBJ1-1, with unresolved D. Trimming removed 0 bases at V and 1 base at J, with 15 bases between. This CDR3 region has 17 residues. Germline V CDR1 and CDR2: LNHDA, SQIVND (reference sequence). In nucleotides, the CDR3 is TGTGCCAGTAGTATAGATCGGCCAGAAACATCGAACACTGAAGCTTTCTTT. Encoded protein: CASSIDRPETSNTEAFF.

The table lists this clonotype with many counts. This chain links TRBV12-3 or TRBV12-4 with TRBJ2-7, with a possible D match to TRBD1 (5 bases). The CDR3 loop spans 14 amino acids. Trimming took 3 bases from V and 4 from J, leaving 13 bases between them. Here the CDR3 DNA reads TGTGCCAGCAGTTTTCGTGACAGAGAGTACGAGCAGTACTTC. Residues: CASSFRDREYEQYF.

The chain joins TRBV2 to TRBJ2-6; weak D call: TRBD1 (6 bases). This CDR3 is 14 amino acids long. Germline loops: CDR1 SNHLY, CDR2 FYNNEI. The V end was cut by 8 bases, the J end by 12 bases, with 20 bases between. The CDR3 DNA sequence: TGTGCCAGCCAGGACCGGGACACCCTAGGCGTCCTGACTTTC. Translated, it gives CASQDRDTLGVLTF.

This clonotype has a handful of counts. With a much larger clone just one base away, this may be a read error. The V gene is TRBV5-4, the J gene TRBJ1-3, with D uncertain. Germline CDR1 SGHNT, CDR2 YYREEE (reference sequence). The CDR3 covers 13 residues. In DNA, the CDR3 is TGTGCCAGCAGCTTGTGGGGAGGAAACGCCATATATTTT. Its translation: CASSLWGGNAIYF.

Many counts were recorded for this clonotype. This chain joins TRBV6-5 and TRBJ1-3; D unclear. The V end lost 0 bases, the J end lost 4 bases, and 16 bases lay between the germline ends. The CDR3 has 17 residues. Per germline, CDR1 MNHEY and CDR2 SVGAGI. In DNA form, the CDR3 reads TGTGCCAGCAGTTACTCGATATTGGCAGGTTCAGGAAACACCATATATTTT. Its protein product is CASSYSILAGSGNTIYF.

This clonotype was counted at least ten times. The chain couples TRBV12-3 or TRBV12-4 to TRBJ1-2, with unresolved D. Trimming took 5 bases from V and 8 from J, leaving 12 bases between them. This CDR3 is built from 12 residues. The CDR3 bases are TGTGCCAGCAGTCAGCGGACGGAGGGCTACACCTTC. This translates into CASSQRTEGYTF.

This clonotype was observed at least ten times. The CDR3 sequence is CSVEGLTEAFF. The CDR3 DNA follows: TGCAGCGTTGAGGGGCTCACTGAAGCTTTCTTT. V gene TRBV29-1 combines with J gene TRBJ1-1, with D perhaps TRBD1 (5 bases). V was pared by 3 bases and J by 4 bases, with 6 bases between. The CDR3 is made up of 11 amino acids. Germline assignment: CDR1 SQVTM and CDR2 ANQGSEA.

There are many counts of this clonotype. V gene TRBV5-8 combines with J gene TRBJ1-2; D not certain. Germline V CDR1 and CDR2: SGHTS, YDEGEE. The CDR3 is made up of 17 amino acids. The germline V and J ends were trimmed by 0 bases and 4 bases, with 19 bases remaining between them. For the CDR3, the DNA is TGTGCCAGCAGCTTGGGGTCAGGCGCCGATCTTTTCTATGGCTACACCTTC. This sequence encodes CASSLGSGADLFYGYTF. The whole variable domain, filled in from reference TRBV5-8 and TRBJ1-2, reads EAGVTQSPTHLIKTRGQQATLRCSPISGHTSVYWYQQALGLGLQFLLWYDEGEERNRGNFPPRFSGRQFPNYSSELNVNALELEDSALYLCASSLGSGADLFYGYTFGSGTRLTVV.

The chain recombines TRBV2 with TRBJ2-7, with 8 bases matching TRBD2. CDR3 size: 12 residues. Germline loops: CDR1 SNHLY, CDR2 FYNNEI. Unmatched junction bases numbered 5, after V lost 6 bases and J lost 7 bases. The CDR3, as DNA: TGTGCCAGCAGGACTAGCGCGGAGGAGCAGTACTTC. It yields the protein CASRTSAEEQYF.

J is TRBJ1-5 and V is TRBV15; TRBD1 matches 7 bases. The CDR3 has 14 residues. Germline trimming cut 5 bases from V and 7 bases from J; bases unmatched to any gene: 8. Germline loops: CDR1 LNHNV, CDR2 YYDKDF (reference sequence). The CDR3 DNA reads TGTGCCACCAGCCAAGGAAGGGGGCAACAGCCCCAGCATTTT. Translated: CATSQGRGQQPQHF.

This clonotype was found once. V gene TRBV5-8 combines with J gene TRBJ1-2; possible D gene TRBD1, 6 bases. Trimming shortened V by 5 bases and J by 6 bases, and 14 bases separated the two germline ends. This CDR3 comprises 13 residues. The V gene's germline CDR1 is SGHTS and CDR2 YDEGEE. Written as DNA, the CDR3 is TGTGCCAGCAGACAAAAGGGGGGGCATGGCTACACCTTC. Protein product: CASRQKGGHGYTF. Filled out from reference TRBV5-8 and TRBJ1-2, the complete variable domain reads EAGVTQSPTHLIKTRGQQATLRCSPISGHTSVYWYQQALGLGLQFLLWYDEGEERNRGNFPPRFSGRQFPNYSSELNVNALELEDSALYLCASRQKGGHGYTFGSGTRLTVV.

This clonotype showed up many times. The chain links TRBV7-9 to TRBJ2-2, with D uncertain. The CDR3 contains 16 residues. Per germline, CDR1 SEHNR and CDR2 FQNEAQ (reference sequence). V was trimmed by 5 bases and J by 1 base, leaving 14 bases between them. The CDR3 sequence is CASSLPRLGNTGELFF. In nucleotides, the CDR3 is TGTGCCAGCAGCCTACCAAGACTCGGGAACACCGGGGAGCTGTTTTTT.

This clonotype has more than one count but fewer than ten. V gene TRBV29-1 combines with J gene TRBJ1-1; 9 bases are a match to TRBD1. Losses at the gene ends were 3 bases for V and 4 bases for J; bases not matched to a gene: 3. The CDR3 has 13 residues. The germline V gene has CDR1 SQVTM and CDR2 ANQGSEA. This chain's CDR3 is CSVEVGQGTEAFF. The CDR3 nucleotides read TGCAGCGTTGAGGTGGGACAGGGCACTGAAGCTTTCTTT.

The J gene is TRBJ1-5, the V gene TRBV2; D may be TRBD1 (5 bases). Germline loops: CDR1 SNHLY, CDR2 FYNNEI. The CDR3 has 15 residues. Deletions cut 6 bases from V and 1 base from J, with 13 bases between. CDR3 DNA: TGTGCCAGCAGCCGTGGGGACGGAAGCAATCAGCCCCAGCATTTT. It is translated as CASSRGDGSNQPQHF.

This clonotype occurred many times. The chain couples TRBV11-3 to TRBJ1-2; D gene uncertain. Between the trimmed V and J ends, which lost 5 bases and 4 bases, there was a span of 20 bases. This CDR3 has 16 amino acids. Germline lookup yields CDR1 SGHNT and CDR2 YENEEA. The DNA of the CDR3 is TGTGCCAGCAGCCCCTCCAGGAGTCAACCCCCCTATGGCTACACCTTC. Protein: CASSPSRSQPPYGYTF.

V gene TRBV19 combines with J gene TRBJ2-6; a possible D gene is TRBD1 (5 bases). V dropped 7 bases and J dropped 0 bases, with 13 bases sitting between them. The CDR3 contains 16 residues. CDR1 is LNHDA and CDR2 is SQIVND in the germline V gene (reference sequence). The CDR3 reads CASIAGWISGANVLTF. As DNA, the CDR3 is TGTGCCAGTATCGCAGGGTGGATCTCTGGGGCCAACGTCCTGACTTTC.

The chain carries TRBV24-1 and TRBJ1-2; 7 positions match TRBD1. V lost 7 bases, J lost 4 bases, and 8 bases stayed unmatched. CDR3 length: 14 amino acids. The germline CDR1 and CDR2 sequences are KGHDR and SFDVKD. CDR3 nucleotides: TGTGCCACCAGCAGCCAGAGACAGGGCTATGGCTACACCTTC. This encodes CATSSQRQGYGYTF.

This sequence joins TRBV6-8 and TRBJ2-7; a possible D gene is TRBD2 (5 bases). Per germline, CDR1 MNHGY and CDR2 SAAAGT. The ends were cut back, 7 bases at V and 3 bases at J, with 13 bases in the middle. The CDR3 length is 13 residues. CDR3 residues: CASKAAEDYEQYF. For the CDR3, the DNA is TGTGCCAGCAAAGCGGCAGAGGACTACGAGCAGTACTTC.

V is TRBV29-1 and J is TRBJ2-5, with D unclear. Between the trimmed V and J ends, which lost 6 bases and 5 bases, there was a span of 13 bases. This CDR3 has 12 amino acids. Germline V gene lookup returns CDR1 SQVTM and CDR2 ANQGSEA. This chain's CDR3 is CSVLAHGETQYF. CDR3 bases: TGCAGCGTCTTGGCCCACGGGGAGACCCAGTACTTC. The variable domain in full, completed from reference TRBV29-1 and TRBJ2-5, reads SAVISQKPSRDICQRGTSLTIQCQVDSQVTMMFWYRQQPGQSLTLIATANQGSEATYESGFVIDKFPISRPNLTFSTLTVSNMSPEDSSIYLCSVLAHGETQYFGPGTRLLVL.

This CDR3 is CASSSGTGGGGYTF. DNA of the CDR3: TGTGCCAGCAGTTCCGGGACAGGAGGAGGTGGCTACACCTTC. The V gene is TRBV26, the J gene TRBJ1-2; the D segment call TRBD1 is taken from the table without a DNA check. TRBV26 is a pseudogene locus. The CDR3 sequence is 14 residues long.

J is TRBJ2-5 and V is TRBV20-1, with TRBD2 identical over 13 bases. V was pared by 6 bases and J by 5 bases, with 9 bases of the junction left unmatched. CDR1 is DFQATT and CDR2 is SNEGSKA in the germline V gene (reference sequence). This CDR3 contains 15 residues. The CDR3 protein is CSAGGLAGVSETQYF. The CDR3 DNA is TGCAGTGCGGGCGGACTAGCGGGAGTTTCGGAGACCCAGTACTTC.

This clonotype occurred many times. This sequence joins TRBV20-1 and TRBJ1-5; perhaps TRBD1 as D (6 bases). The V gene's germline CDR1 is DFQATT and CDR2 SNEGSKA (reference sequence). The CDR3 runs 13 residues. The germline V and J ends were trimmed by 6 bases and 5 bases, with 14 bases remaining between them. The CDR3 loop reads CSALEGEYQPQHF. The CDR3 region has the DNA TGCAGTGCCTTGGAGGGGGAGTATCAGCCCCAGCATTTT.

This clonotype was found a few times. The rearrangement links TRBV5-4 to TRBJ1-2; D not resolved. The V end lost 0 bases, the J end lost 4 bases, and 13 bases lay between the germline ends. The germline gives CDR1 SGHNT, CDR2 YYREEE (reference sequence). The CDR3 has 15 amino acids. The CDR3: CASSLAAELFYGYTF. As DNA, the CDR3 is TGTGCCAGCAGCTTGGCCGCGGAGCTTTTCTATGGCTACACCTTC.

The chain carries TRBV7-2 and TRBJ2-7; 7 bases fit TRBD2. The J call is in doubt because the DNA end fits TRBJ2-5 better. CDR1 is SGHTA, CDR2 FQGNSA, per germline. There are 17 residues in the CDR3. The CDR3 DNA follows: TGTGCCAGCAGAATAGTTCCCCAGGGCGGGAGCTCAGAGACCCAGTACTTC. It yields the protein CASRIVPQGGSSETQYF.